The next 6 T cell receptor beta chains were all read from a single sample in a study of metastatic and nonmetastatic thyroid tumors. No treatment of any kind had been given to any patient before thyroid surgery. TCRdb reanalyzed the PCR reads via MiXCR. Found here are 20,000 to 30,000 clones, 20% to 30% of them singletons; the top ten hold 6%. Sequencing input: blood. Receptor source: a female donor with papillary thyroid cancer or a benign thyroid nodule (not recorded which). Some clones in this sample may be carry-over from other donors' samples.

To note about this clone: An end of the junction differs from the germline gene, which may be a read error. J is TRBJ2-1 and V is TRBV7-9; maybe TRBD2 (5 bases). CDR3 length: 11 amino acids. Per germline, CDR1 SEHNR and CDR2 FQNEAQ (reference sequence). The CDR3 spells CASSSPRDKVF. In DNA form, the CDR3 reads TGTGCCAGCAGCTCTCCCCGGGATAAGGTCTTC.

The table lists this clone with a few counts. This chain links TRBV18 with TRBJ2-7; D call uncertain. The CDR3 spans 12 residues. The germline V gene has CDR1 KGHSH and CDR2 LQKENI. V was pared by 1 base and J by 6 bases, with 7 bases between. The CDR3 region has the DNA TGTGCCAGCTCACCACTTGGTGGCGAGCAGTACTTC. Residues: CASSPLGGEQYF. The whole variable domain, filled in from reference TRBV18 and TRBJ2-7, reads NAGVMQNPRHLVRRRGQEARLRCSPMKGHSHVYWYRQLPEEGLKFMVYLQKENIIDESGMPKERFSAEFPKEGPSILRIQQVVRGDSAAYFCASSPLGGEQYFGPGTRLTVT.

This clone rates as medium-sized. The gene calls are TRBV10-3 and TRBJ2-7, with 7 bases that match TRBD2. The CDR3 has 15 residues. Germline V gene data show CDR1 as ENHRY and CDR2 as SYGVKD. After removal of 2 bases from V and 2 bases from J, the junction contained 6 bases not matched to a gene. CDR3 region: CAISEAWTSAYEQYF. The CDR3 coding sequence is TGTGCCATCAGTGAGGCATGGACTAGTGCCTACGAGCAGTACTTC.

Ten or more counts support this clone. The genes are TRBV9 and TRBJ2-3, with a weak D call TRBD2 (6 bases). Germline V gene data show CDR1 as SGDLS and CDR2 as YYNGEE. Trimming cost V 0 bases and J 6 bases, with 23 bases left between them. The CDR3 runs 18 residues. This CDR3 reads CASSVGYWGRSAPDTQYF. The CDR3 nucleotides are TGTGCCAGCAGCGTAGGTTATTGGGGGAGGTCCGCCCCCGATACGCAGTATTTT.

The chain joins TRBV2 to TRBJ1-1; D ambiguous. Trimming shortened V by 7 bases and J by 2 bases, and 17 bases separated the two germline ends. The CDR3 sequence is 15 residues long. Germline loops: CDR1 SNHLY, CDR2 FYNNEI. The CDR3 nucleotides are TGTGCCAGCACCGGAACCCCAGGTATTAACACTGAAGCTTTCTTT. It encodes CASTGTPGINTEAFF.

The chain carries TRBV24-1 and TRBJ2-1; possible D gene TRBD2, 6 bases. From germline, CDR1 is KGHDR and CDR2 SFDVKD. The CDR3 is made up of 11 amino acids. Trimming pared 9 bases from V and 6 bases from J, leaving 8 bases between. The CDR3 bases are TGTGCCACCGGGGACTTCAATGAGCAGTTCTTC. This gives the protein CATGDFNEQFF.